This T cell receptor beta chain was identified in a study of CXCR3-negative and CXCR3-positive naive CD8 T cells. This CDR3 has 16 amino acids. Germline V lookup: CDR1 MNHEY, CDR2 SVGAGI. Via 5' RACE with UMI labels, TRB cDNA libraries were prepared. Reanalyzing the 5' RACE reads, TCRdb keeps one entry per CDR3 protein, without DNA. In all, the sample yields about 28,000 distinct CDR3 sequences. V is TRBV6-5 and J is TRBJ2-3; checking the TCRdb D call of TRBD1 is not possible without DNA. The sample was memory CD8+ T cells from blood. This TCR was sampled from a human donor in good health. Some clones in this sample may be carry-over from other donors' samples. CDR3 region: CASRPPGHPSTDTQYF.